This section outlines one TCR beta chain sequence together with its context. Which antigen it targets is not known. The sample holds no much larger clone one base away, and base qualities are not on file. To identify antigen-specific CD4+ T cell clonotypes by their expansion, the ViraFEST assay first stimulated PBMC with viral peptide pools and then applied TCR sequencing. After about 9 days of culture, CD4+ T cells were isolated with the EasySep CD4+ T cell isolation kit. Negative nucleocapsid antibody results before and after vaccination confirmed that the healthy vaccine recipients had no prior SARS-CoV-2 infection. A few million PBMC per well were cultured with roughly 10 ug/ml peptides in IMDM containing 5% human AB serum, 10 IU/ml IL-2 and gentamicin. Half of the culture medium was replaced with fresh IL-2-containing medium on days 3 and 7. Unless noted otherwise, every peptide stimulation condition was cultured in triplicate wells. Using Ficoll-Paque Plus gradient centrifugation, PBMC were separated from whole blood and then either used fresh or cryopreserved at -140C. The overlapping peptide pools covered the spike proteins of SARS-CoV-2 and of the common cold coronaviruses HCoV-NL63, HCoV-OC43 and HCoV-229E. The QIAamp micro DNA kit was used to extract genomic DNA from the cultured CD4+ T cells.

This sample stems from a study of vaccination effects on CD4 cells after COVID-19 (dated by TCRdb to 2021 to 2024). For the wider study: Participants received two doses of either the BNT162b2 or the mRNA-1273 mRNA SARS-CoV-2 vaccine. Cultures from other donors in the study were sequenced with the Oncomine TCR Beta short-read assay on an Illumina iSeq 100. A total of 9 to 11 COVID-19 convalescent patients and a handful of SARS-CoV-2-naive healthy vaccine recipients were included in the full study. The study compared SARS-CoV-2 spike-specific CD4+ TCR repertoires before and after mRNA vaccination in COVID-19 convalescent patients and infection-naive vaccine recipients.

Library preparation used the immunoSEQ multiplex PCR assay. DNA from the cultured, isolated CD4+ T cells was subjected to TCR beta CDR3 sequencing. In the source study's methods: Non-productive TCR sequences were removed and reads were trimmed to the CDR3 region, keeping CDR3s of at least 7 amino acids. Antigen-specific clonotypes were identified using the MANAFEST web app by comparison of expansion in peptide wells against reference cultures. For clones to be considered positive, expansion at FDR<0.05 versus reference and all other wells, an odds ratio above 5, and a frequency above 0.1% in two replicate wells were required. A clonotype was defined as cross-reactive if the clonotype was significantly expanded both in SARS-CoV-2 spike wells and in at least one common cold coronavirus spike condition. Levenshtein distance calculated with the stringdist R package was used to assess CDR3 similarity, and unrooted trees were constructed with ape in R 3.6.1. The source is immuneACCESS, and TCRdb retained only in-frame sequences with V and J called. Part of the clones is not carried over; for the studies checked, unresolved V genes explain less than half of this, and the remainder is unexplained. V, J and clone size are taken as reported in that table, and D and trimming were inferred from the DNA itself. In this sample the table shows about 65,000 clones, around 77% of which occur a single time. The ten largest account for around 2.7% of the sample.

Inclusive of the bounding cysteine and phenylalanine, the CDR3 is 16 residues long. The CDR3 DNA has 48 bases and is translated from base 1. The germline V gene provides CDR1 KGHDR and CDR2 SFDVKD. V trim: 3 bases; J trim: 7 bases; unmatched bases: 13. The investigation overall reported the following: Clones induced by infection and clones induced by vaccination both contracted markedly at late timepoints after vaccination, which fits with T cell responses waning over time. The study was limited by a small number of convalescent patients, and early post-infection timepoints were lacking. In healthy vaccine recipients, vaccine-induced clones were almost all SARS-CoV-2 mono-reactive, with only 1 of 255 cross-reactive with common cold coronaviruses.

The sample here was CD4+ T cells from PBMCs cultured with HCoV-NL63 spike peptides, taken before COVID-19 vaccination. Reading the label with the study, this specimen's cell subset or site is: HCoV-NL63 spike overlapping peptide pool stimulation. This chain joins TRBV24-1 to TRBJ1-2; TRBD1 lines up with 7 middle nucleotides. The sequence was obtained from a human donor who received a COVID-19 vaccine. Here is the DNA: TGTGCCACCAGTGATCGGAGACAGGGTTTGAGTAGTGGCTACACCTTC. Translated, it reads CATSDRRQGLSSGYTF.